This paragraph covers one TCR beta chain sequence. As yet, its antigen is unknown. Among all donors, each was a healthy Caucasian. These data belong to a study of identical twins. Study results and limitations: Model-predicted out-of-frame TCR alpha sharing fell below observed values in monozygotic twins. Excess sharing between twins was weaker in beta out-of-frame sequences.

There are 15 residues in the CDR3. Germline lookup yields CDR1 DFQATT and CDR2 SNEGSKA (reference sequence). V lost 1 base, J lost 7 bases, and 8 bases stayed unmatched. TCRdb processed the 5' RACE reads anew with MiXCR; each CDR3 protein has one entry. In the table there are hundreds of thousands of distinct CDR3 sequences, approximately 8.5% of which are singletons. This sample was shared with a second study, whose subject was yellow fever vaccine responses in identical twins. According to that study: Twins' T cell vaccine responses reportedly looked partly convergent, partly personalized.

The sample was memory (CD45RO+) T cells sorted from blood. The receptor was isolated from a woman aged 18-29 years in good health. The genes are TRBV20-1 and TRBJ2-1, with 9 bases aligning to TRBD1. The CDR3 is CSARVGTGLGNEQFF. The CDR3 DNA reads as TGCAGTGCTAGAGTCGGGACAGGGTTAGGAAATGAGCAGTTCTTC.